The present TCR beta chain was sequenced within a study of blood T cells in healthy people across ages. Overall study: Every two T cells gave about one barcoded beta molecule via template switching.

The use of a sample-barcoded 5' primer and a J-beta primer mix characterized a second PCR of about 7 to 12 cycles. TCRdb reprocessed the 5' RACE reads with MiXCR, giving one entry per CDR3 protein. This sample has 700,000 or so distinct CDR3 sequences, with approximately 22% found just once. This clonotype was counted at least ten times. As yet, its antigen is unknown. Study conclusions and caveats: Changes in expanded clonotypes were possibly confounded, as the CMV status of donors was unknown. A strong correlation between TCR beta diversity and naive T cell percentage was seen. Older age coincided with a roughly linear decline in TCR beta diversity per million T cells.

The CDR3 is 10 residues long. V dropped 1 base and J dropped 7 bases, with 0 bases sitting between them. Germline values: CDR1 SEHNR, CDR2 FQNEAQ (reference sequence). The TCR was taken from a man between 65 and 85 years old in good health. The chain uses TRBV7-9 and TRBJ2-3; D call uncertain. Sequencing input: blood. The CDR3 DNA is TGTGCCAGCAGCTTAGATACGCAGTATTTT. It yields the protein CASSLDTQYF.